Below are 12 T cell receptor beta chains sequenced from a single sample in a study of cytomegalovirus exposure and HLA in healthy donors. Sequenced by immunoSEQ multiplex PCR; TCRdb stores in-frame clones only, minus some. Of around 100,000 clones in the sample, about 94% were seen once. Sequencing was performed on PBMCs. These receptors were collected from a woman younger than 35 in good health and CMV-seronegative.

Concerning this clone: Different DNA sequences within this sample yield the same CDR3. The CDR3 protein is CASSGQDTEAFF. Written as DNA, the CDR3 is TGTGCCAGCAGTGGACAGGACACTGAAGCTTTCTTT. The chain employs TRBV25-1 and TRBJ1-1; D possibly corresponds to TRBD1 (6 bases). The CDR3 totals 12 residues. The V and J ends lost 4 bases and 3 bases respectively, with 6 bases between them. Germline CDR1 reads MGHDK; CDR2 reads SYGVNS.

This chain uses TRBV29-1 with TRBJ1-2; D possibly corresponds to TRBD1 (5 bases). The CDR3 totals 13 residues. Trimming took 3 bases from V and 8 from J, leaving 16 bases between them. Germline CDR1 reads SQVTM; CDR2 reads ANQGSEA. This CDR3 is CSVEPGGEFGYTF. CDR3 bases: TGCAGCGTTGAGCCCGGGGGTGAGTTCGGCTACACCTTC.

The DNA of the CDR3 is TGTGCCAGCAGCTACCCGACAGTGGGCAATCAGCCCCAGCATTTT. Residues: CASSYPTVGNQPQHF. The chain employs TRBV5-8 and TRBJ1-5, with D tentatively TRBD1 (5 bases). V dropped 3 bases and J dropped 2 bases, with 12 bases sitting between them. The CDR3 spans 15 residues. Germline V gene lookup returns CDR1 SGHTS and CDR2 YDEGEE. The full variable domain, rest sourced from reference TRBV5-8 and TRBJ1-5, is EAGVTQSPTHLIKTRGQQATLRCSPISGHTSVYWYQQALGLGLQFLLWYDEGEERNRGNFPPRFSGRQFPNYSSELNVNALELEDSALYLCASSYPTVGNQPQHFGDGTRLSIL.

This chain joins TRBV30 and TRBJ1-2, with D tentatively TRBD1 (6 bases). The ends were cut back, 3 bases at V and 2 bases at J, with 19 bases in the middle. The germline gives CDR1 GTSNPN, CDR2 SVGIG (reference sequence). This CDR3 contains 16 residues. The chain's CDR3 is CAWRILGGDINYGYTF. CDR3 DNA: TGTGCCTGGAGGATTCTCGGGGGGGACATCAACTATGGCTACACCTTC.

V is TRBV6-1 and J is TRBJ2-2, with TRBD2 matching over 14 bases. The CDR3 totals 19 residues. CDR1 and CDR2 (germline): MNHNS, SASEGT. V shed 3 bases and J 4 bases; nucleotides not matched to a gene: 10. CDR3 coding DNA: TGTGCCAGCAGTGAGCCCCGACTAGCGGGAGGGCCGCTCACCGGGGAGCTGTTTTTT. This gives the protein CASSEPRLAGGPLTGELFF.

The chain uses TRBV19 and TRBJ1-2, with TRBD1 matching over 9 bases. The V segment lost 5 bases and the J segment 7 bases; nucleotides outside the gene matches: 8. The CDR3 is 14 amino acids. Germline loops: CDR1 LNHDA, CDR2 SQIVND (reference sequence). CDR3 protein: CASSLGQGSGGYTF. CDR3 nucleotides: TGTGCCAGTAGTTTAGGACAGGGGAGCGGTGGCTACACCTTC.

CDR3 coding DNA: TGTGCCTGGAGTACTAGCGGGACGACCTACAATGAGCAGTTCTTC. This gives the protein CAWSTSGTTYNEQFF. The chain is built from TRBV30 and TRBJ2-1; TRBD2 aligns across 10 bases. After removal of 2 bases from V and 2 bases from J, the junction contained 3 bases not matched to a gene. CDR3 length: 15 amino acids. From germline, CDR1 is GTSNPN and CDR2 SVGIG (reference sequence).

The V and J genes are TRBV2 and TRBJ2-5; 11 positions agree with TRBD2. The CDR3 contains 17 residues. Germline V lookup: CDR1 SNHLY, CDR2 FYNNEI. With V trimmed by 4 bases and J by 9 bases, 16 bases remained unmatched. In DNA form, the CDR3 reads TGTGCCAGCAGTGTGCTAGCGGGAGGACCCCAAGAGAAGGCCCAGTACTTC. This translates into CASSVLAGGPQEKAQYF.

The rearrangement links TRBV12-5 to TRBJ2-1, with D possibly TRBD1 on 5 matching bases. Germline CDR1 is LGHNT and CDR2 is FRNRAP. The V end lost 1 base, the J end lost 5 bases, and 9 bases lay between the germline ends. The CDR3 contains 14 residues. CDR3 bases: TGTGCTAGTGGTTTGGGTCAGGGAAACAATGAGCAGTTCTTC. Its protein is CASGLGQGNNEQFF.

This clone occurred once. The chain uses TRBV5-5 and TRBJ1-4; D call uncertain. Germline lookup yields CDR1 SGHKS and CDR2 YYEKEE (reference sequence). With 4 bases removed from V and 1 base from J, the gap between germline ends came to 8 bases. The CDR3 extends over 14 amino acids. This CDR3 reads CASSRDITNEKLFF. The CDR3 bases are TGTGCCAGCAGCCGCGACATAACTAATGAAAAACTGTTTTTT.

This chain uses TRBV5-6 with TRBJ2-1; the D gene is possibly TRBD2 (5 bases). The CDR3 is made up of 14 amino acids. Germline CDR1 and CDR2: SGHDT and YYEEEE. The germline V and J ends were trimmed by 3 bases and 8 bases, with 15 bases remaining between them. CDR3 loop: CASSSVLDGDEQFF. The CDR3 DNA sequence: TGTGCCAGCAGCTCCGTACTCGACGGGGATGAGCAGTTCTTC.

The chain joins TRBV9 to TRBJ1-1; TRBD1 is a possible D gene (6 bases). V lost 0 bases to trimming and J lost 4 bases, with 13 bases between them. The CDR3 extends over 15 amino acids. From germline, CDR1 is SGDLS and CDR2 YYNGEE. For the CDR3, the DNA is TGTGCCAGCAGCGTAGGGAACAGGGCCACCACTGAAGCTTTCTTT. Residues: CASSVGNRATTEAFF.